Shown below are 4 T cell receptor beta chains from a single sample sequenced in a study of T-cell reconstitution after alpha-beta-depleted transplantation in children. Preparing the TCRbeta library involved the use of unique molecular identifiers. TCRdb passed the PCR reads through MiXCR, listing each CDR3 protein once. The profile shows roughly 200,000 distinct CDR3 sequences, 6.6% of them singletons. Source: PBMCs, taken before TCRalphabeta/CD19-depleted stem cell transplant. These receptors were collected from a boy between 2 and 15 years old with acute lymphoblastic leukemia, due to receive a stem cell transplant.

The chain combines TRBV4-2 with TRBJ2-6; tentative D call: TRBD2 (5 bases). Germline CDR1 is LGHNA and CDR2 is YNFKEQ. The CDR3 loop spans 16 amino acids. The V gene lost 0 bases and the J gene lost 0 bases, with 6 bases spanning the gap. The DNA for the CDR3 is TGTGCCAGCAGCCAAGACGGGAACTCTGGGGCCAACGTCCTGACTTTC. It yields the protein CASSQDGNSGANVLTF.

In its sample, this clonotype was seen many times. CDR3 protein: CASSLTGGGTDTQYF. As DNA, the CDR3 is TGTGCCAGCAGCTTGACAGGGGGTGGCACAGATACGCAGTATTTT. The V and J genes are TRBV7-3 and TRBJ2-3; 9 bases fit TRBD1. The germline V gene has CDR1 SGHTA and CDR2 FQGTGA. The CDR3 spans 15 residues. Losses at the gene ends were 3 bases for V and 1 base for J; bases not matched to a gene: 2.

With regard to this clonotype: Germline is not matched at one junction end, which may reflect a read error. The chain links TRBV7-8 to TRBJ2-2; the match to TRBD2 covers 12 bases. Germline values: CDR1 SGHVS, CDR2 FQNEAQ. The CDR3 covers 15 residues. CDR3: CASSLAGGPTGELFF. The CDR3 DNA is TGTGCCAGCAGCCTAGCGGGGGGGCCTACCGGGGAGCTGTTTTTT.

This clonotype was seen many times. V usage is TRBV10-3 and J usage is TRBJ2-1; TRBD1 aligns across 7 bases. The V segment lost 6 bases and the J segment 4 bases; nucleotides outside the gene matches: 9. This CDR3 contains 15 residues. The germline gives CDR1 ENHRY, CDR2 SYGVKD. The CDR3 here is CAIRQDRDIYNEQFF. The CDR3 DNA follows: TGTGCCATCAGACAAGACAGGGACATTTACAATGAGCAGTTCTTC.